This paragraph covers one TCR beta chain sequence. Sorting of unstimulated PBMCs yielded separate CD3+CD4+ and CD3+CD8+ fractions. This record belongs to a study of T cell clones after liver transplantation. The overall study: As an antigen-independent comparator, third-party-reactive TCRbeta sequences came from pre-transplant mixed lymphocyte reactions. Tolerant meant at least one year fully off immunosuppression without liver enzymes above twice normal.

Sequencing used immunoSEQ multiplex PCR; TCRdb keeps in-frame clones, though not all of them. The sample holds under 55,000 clones, more than 70% seen once. The sequenced sample was CD4+ T cells from blood, obtained 24 months after liver transplant. The sequence derives from a human patient who received a liver transplant. Some T cells may possibly be graft donor cells.

CDR3 DNA: TGTGCCAGCAGTTCCGGTGGGGGTGGGACCCAGTACTTC. Translated, it gives CASSSGGGGTQYF. The chain recombines TRBV6-5 with TRBJ2-5; D is perhaps TRBD1 or TRBD2 (5 bases each). Per germline, CDR1 MNHEY and CDR2 SVGAGI. V was shortened by 4 bases and J by 7 bases, with 13 bases between the two germline ends. The CDR3 consists of 13 residues.